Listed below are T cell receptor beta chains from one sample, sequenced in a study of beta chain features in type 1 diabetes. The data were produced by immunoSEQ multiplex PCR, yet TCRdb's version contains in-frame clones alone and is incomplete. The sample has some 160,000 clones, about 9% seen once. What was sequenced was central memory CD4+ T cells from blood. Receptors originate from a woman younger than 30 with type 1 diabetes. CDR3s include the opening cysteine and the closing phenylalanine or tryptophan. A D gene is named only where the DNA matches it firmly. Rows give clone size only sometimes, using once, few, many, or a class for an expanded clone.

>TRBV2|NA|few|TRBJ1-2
TGTGCCAGCAGCAGGGTGGACTATGGCTACACCTTC
CASSRVDYGYTF
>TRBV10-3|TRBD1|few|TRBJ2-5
TGTGCCATCAGTGAGTCGACAACAGGGGCGCTGGACGGGGAGACCCAGTACTTC
CAISESTTGALDGETQYF
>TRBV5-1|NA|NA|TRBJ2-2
TGCGCCAGCAGCTTGGGACAGACGAACACCGGGGAGCTGTTTTTT
CASSLGQTNTGELFF
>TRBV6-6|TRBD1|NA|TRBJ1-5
TGTGCCAGCAGTCCGACAGGGGGCACCGGCAATCAGCCCCAGCATTTT
CASSPTGGTGNQPQHF
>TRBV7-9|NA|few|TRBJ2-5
TGTGCCAGCGATCATGTGATTAGCGGCCAAGAGACCCAGTACTTC
CASDHVISGQETQYF
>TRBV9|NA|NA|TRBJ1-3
TGTGCCAGCAGCGTAGGGAGCTCTGGAAACACCATATATTTT
CASSVGSSGNTIYF
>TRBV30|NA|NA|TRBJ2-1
TGTGCCTGGAGGGCAGGGGCCTGGGGTGAGCAGTTCTTC
CAWRAGAWGEQFF
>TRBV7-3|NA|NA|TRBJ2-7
TGTGCCAGCAGCCCTATACCGGGAGCCGGGTTGAGGGAGCAGTACTTC
CASSPIPGAGLREQYF
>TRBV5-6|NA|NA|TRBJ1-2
TGTGCCAGCAGCTTCACAGGGTACTCTGGCTACACCTTC
CASSFTGYSGYTF
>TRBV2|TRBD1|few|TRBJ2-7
TGTGCCAGCAGTATGGACAGGTTTGACTCCTACGAGCAGTACTTC
CASSMDRFDSYEQYF
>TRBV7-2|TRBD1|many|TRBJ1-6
TGTGCCAGCAGCTTAAACAGGGGGCAGGCTAATTCACCCCTCCACTTT
CASSLNRGQANSPLHF
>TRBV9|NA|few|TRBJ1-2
TGTGCCAGCAGCGTAGGCATGGAGGACGCCTATGGCTACACCTTC
CASSVGMEDAYGYTF
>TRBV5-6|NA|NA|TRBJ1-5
TGTGCCAGCAGCTTGGGGACACTCGGGCAGCCCCAGCATTTT
CASSLGTLGQPQHF
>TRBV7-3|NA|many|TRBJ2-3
TGTGCCAGCGCACAGGGGGGGAGGACAGATACGCAGTATTTT
CASAQGGRTDTQYF
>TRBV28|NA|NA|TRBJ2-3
TGTGCCAGCAGTTTTCAGGGGTATACGCAGTATTTT
CASSFQGYTQYF
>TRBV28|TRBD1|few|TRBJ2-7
TGTGCCACCAAGACAGGGTCAGACGAGCAGTACTTC
CATKTGSDEQYF
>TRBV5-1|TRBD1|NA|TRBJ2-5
TGCGCCAGCAGCTTGGTCCAGACAGGGATCCAAGAGACCCAGTACTTC
CASSLVQTGIQETQYF
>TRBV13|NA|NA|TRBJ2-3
TGTGCCAGCAGCTTAAGGCAGGGGGGCAACACAGATACGCAGTATTTT
CASSLRQGGNTDTQYF
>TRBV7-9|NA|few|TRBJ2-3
TGTGCCAGCAGCTTAGTATCCTCCGCAGATACGCAGTATTTT
CASSLVSSADTQYF
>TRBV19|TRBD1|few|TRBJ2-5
TGTGCCAGTAGTCGGGACAGAGGGGAGACCCAGTACTTC
CASSRDRGETQYF
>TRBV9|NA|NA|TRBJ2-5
TGTGCCAGCAGCTCCGAAGAGACCCAGTACTTC
CASSSEETQYF
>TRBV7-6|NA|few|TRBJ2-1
TGTGCCAGCCGAACCTCCGGGGTCGGGAGCAATGAGCAGTTCTTC
CASRTSGVGSNEQFF
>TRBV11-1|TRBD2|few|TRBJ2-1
TGTGCCAGCACCCAGCGGGAGGGCCTGAGGGAGCAGTTCTTC
CASTQREGLREQFF
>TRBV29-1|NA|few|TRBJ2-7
TGCAGCGTTGTTGTCCTCTCCTACGAGCAGTACTTC
CSVVVLSYEQYF
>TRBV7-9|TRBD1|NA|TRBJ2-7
TGTGCCAGCAGCATGGACAGGGGCGTGAGCGAGCAGTACTTC
CASSMDRGVSEQYF
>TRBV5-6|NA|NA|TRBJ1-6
TGTGCCAGCAGCCGGGAGAGAACTCTCCACTTT
CASSRERTLHF
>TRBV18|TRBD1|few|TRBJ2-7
TGTGCCAGCTCACCGGAGACAGGGCCCTACGAGCAGTACTTC
CASSPETGPYEQYF
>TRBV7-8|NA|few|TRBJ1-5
TGTGCCAGCAGCCGCGCCACAGCAGATCAGCCCCAGCATTTT
CASSRATADQPQHF
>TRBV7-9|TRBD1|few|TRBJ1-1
TGTGCCAGCAGCCATAGGGCAGGGGGCAGCACTGAAGCTTTCTTT
CASSHRAGGSTEAFF
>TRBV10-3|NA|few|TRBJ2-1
TGTGCCATCAGCTTAGATTACAATGAGCAGTTCTTC
CAISLDYNEQFF
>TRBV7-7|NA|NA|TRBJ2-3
TGTGCCAGCAGCCCCCAGGGCACAGATACGCAGTATTTT
CASSPQGTDTQYF
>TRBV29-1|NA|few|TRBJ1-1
TGCAGCGTTGCAGGCTCGGTGAACACTGAAGCTTTCTTT
CSVAGSVNTEAFF
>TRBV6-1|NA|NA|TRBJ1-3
TGTGCCAGCAGTCATACTCCAGGGGTCGGAAACACCATATATTTT
CASSHTPGVGNTIYF
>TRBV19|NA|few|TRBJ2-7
TGTGCCAGTACTGATGGACGGGGGAATCCCGACGAGCAGTACTTC
CASTDGRGNPDEQYF
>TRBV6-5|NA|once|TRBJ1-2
TGTGCCAGCAGTTCTCGGGGGAACCATGGCTACACCTTC
CASSSRGNHGYTF
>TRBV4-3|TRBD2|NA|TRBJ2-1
TGCGCCAGCAGCCAACTGCCTGCGGGGGAGGGAATCAATGAGCAGTTCTTC
CASSQLPAGEGINEQFF
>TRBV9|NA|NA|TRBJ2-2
TGTGCCAGCAGCGTAGCTGCCGGGGAGCTGTTTTTT
CASSVAAGELFF
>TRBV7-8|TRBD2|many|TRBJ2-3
TGTGCCAGCAGCCCCTCCAGGACTAGAGGCCCAGATACGCAGTATTTT
CASSPSRTRGPDTQYF
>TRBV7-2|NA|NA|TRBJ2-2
TGTGCCAGCAGCCCTCGTACAGCGGATACAACCGGGGAGCTGTTTTTT
CASSPRTADTTGELFF
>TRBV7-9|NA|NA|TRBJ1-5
TGTGCCAGCAGCTTAGCGCTATATCAGCCCCAGCATTTT
CASSLALYQPQHF
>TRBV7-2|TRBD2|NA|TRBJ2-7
TGTGCCAGCAGCTTAGGCGTCGGGACTAGCGGCGAGCAGTACTTC
CASSLGVGTSGEQYF
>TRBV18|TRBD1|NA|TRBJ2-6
TGTGCCAGCTCTCCCGGGACAGCCTCTGGGGCCAACGTCCTGACTTTC
CASSPGTASGANVLTF
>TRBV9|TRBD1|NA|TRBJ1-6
TGTGCCAGCAGCGCGGCCGGGACAGGGGGATCACCCCTCCACTTT
CASSAAGTGGSPLHF
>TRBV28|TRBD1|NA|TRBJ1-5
TGTGCCAGCAGCGCGGGAGACAGGGGTGCATATCAGCCCCAGCATTTT
CASSAGDRGAYQPQHF
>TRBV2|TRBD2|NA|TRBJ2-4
TGTGCCACCAAGAGAGGGACCTGGACTAGCGGGGGCCGTGTGAGCATTCAGTACTTC
CATKRGTWTSGGRVSIQYF
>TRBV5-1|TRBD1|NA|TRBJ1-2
TGCGCCAGCAGCTTGGGGACAGGGAACTATGGCTACACCTTC
CASSLGTGNYGYTF
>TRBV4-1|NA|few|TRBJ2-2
TGCGCCAGCAGCCAATCGGGATTGGACACCGGGGAGCTGTTTTTT
CASSQSGLDTGELFF
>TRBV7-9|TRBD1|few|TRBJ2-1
TGTGCCAGCAGCGGGGACAGGCTGTCCTACAATGAGCAGTTCTTC
CASSGDRLSYNEQFF
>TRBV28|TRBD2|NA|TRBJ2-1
TGTGCCAGCTGTAAAAGCGGGAGTGCCTTCGGTGAGCAGTTCTTC
CASCKSGSAFGEQFF
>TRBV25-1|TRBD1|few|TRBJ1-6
TGTGCCAGCAGTGAATCTCGACAGGGGAATTCACCCCTCCACTTT
CASSESRQGNSPLHF
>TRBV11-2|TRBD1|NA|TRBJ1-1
TGTGCCAGCAGCGCATTGACAGGGCTTGGCTCTGAAGCTTTCTTT
CASSALTGLGSEAFF
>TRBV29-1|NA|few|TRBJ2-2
TGCAGCGTTGTACTAGTGGCTGCCGGGGAGCTGTTTTTT
CSVVLVAAGELFF
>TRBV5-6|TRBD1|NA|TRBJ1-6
TGTGCCAGCAGCTTCACCGGGACAGCTTCACCCCTCCACTTT
CASSFTGTASPLHF